This TCR beta chain was profiled in a study of blood T cells in healthy people across ages. Alongside a J-beta primer mix, a sample-barcoded 5' primer served in a second PCR lasting roughly 7 to 11 cycles. MiXCR, applied by TCRdb to the 5' RACE reads, yields one record per CDR3 protein. The sample lists approximately 350,000 distinct CDR3 sequences; about half were seen once. Sequencing was performed on blood. This receptor was identified in a man aged 60-69 years in good health.

CDR3 in amino acids: CATSRARALYF. As DNA, the CDR3 is TGTGCCACCAGCAGAGCCAGGGCTCTGTACTTC. The chain links TRBV15 to TRBJ2-5, with D tentatively TRBD1 (5 bases). V lost 1 base, J lost 13 bases, and 10 bases lay in between. Germline loops: CDR1 LNHNV, CDR2 YYDKDF (reference sequence). The CDR3 runs 11 residues.